A single sample is the source of the 17 T cell receptor beta chains below, sequenced in a study of cytomegalovirus exposure and HLA in healthy donors. PCR primers comprised 60 Vbeta and 13 Jbeta primers. Here immunoSEQ multiplex PCR was the method, and the copy in TCRdb shows in-frame clones only, minus some. The repertoire holds 65,000 to 100,000 clones, more than 70% seen once, with less than 4% in the top ten. The sequenced sample consisted of PBMCs. The receptor set was obtained from a man aged 35 to 55 in good health and CMV-seronegative.

This clone came up a few times. The chain combines TRBV15 with TRBJ1-1; 7 bases fit TRBD1. Germline V gene sequence: CDR1 LNHNV, CDR2 YYDKDF (reference sequence). This CDR3 is 16 amino acids long. Trimming at V came to 5 bases and at J to 0 bases, leaving 9 bases not matched to a gene. In DNA form, the CDR3 reads TGTGCCACCAGCCGAGGACAGGCGATAATGAACACTGAAGCTTTCTTT. Its translation is CATSRGQAIMNTEAFF.

This clone occurred a few times. This chain links TRBV7-6 with TRBJ1-1; maybe TRBD1 (5 bases). From germline, CDR1 is SGHVS and CDR2 FNYEAQ. CDR3 size: 13 residues. Trimming pared 4 bases from V and 5 bases from J, leaving 11 bases between. The CDR3 nucleotides are TGTGCCAGCAGCTCCGACAGTAGGACTGAAGCTTTCTTT. It encodes CASSSDSRTEAFF.

The chain recombines TRBV18 with TRBJ2-7; 10 bases line up with TRBD1. After removal of 6 bases from V and 9 bases from J, the junction contained 11 bases not matched to a gene. Germline-derived CDR1 and CDR2 are KGHSH and LQKENI. The CDR3 covers 14 residues. Here the CDR3 DNA reads TGTGCCAGCTCCCGTACGGGACAGGGGAAAGGGCAGTACTTC. This encodes CASSRTGQGKGQYF.

This clone was seen a handful of times. V and J are TRBV18 and TRBJ1-6, with D perhaps TRBD1 (5 bases). The CDR3 is 14 amino acids. V lost 3 bases and J lost 7, with 10 bases in between. CDR1 is KGHSH and CDR2 is LQKENI in the germline V gene. The CDR3, as DNA: TGTGCCAGCTCACCGCAACAGGAGAATTCACCCCTCCACTTT. Translation gives CASSPQQENSPLHF. Full variable domain (missing parts from reference TRBV18 and TRBJ1-6): NAGVMQNPRHLVRRRGQEARLRCSPMKGHSHVYWYRQLPEEGLKFMVYLQKENIIDESGMPKERFSAEFPKEGPSILRIQQVVRGDSAAYFCASSPQQENSPLHFGNGTRLTVT.

The chain recombines TRBV30 with TRBJ2-6; D unclear. The germline V gene encodes CDR1 GTSNPN and CDR2 SVGIG (reference sequence). V gave up 0 bases and J gave up 4 bases, with 7 bases separating them. The CDR3 is made up of 14 amino acids. CDR3 nucleotides: TGTGCCTGGAGTGTACTCCCGGGGGCCAACGTCCTGACTTTC. Translation gives CAWSVLPGANVLTF.

The chain is built from TRBV4-2 and TRBJ1-5; possibly TRBD1 for D (6 bases). Germline V gene sequence: CDR1 LGHNA, CDR2 YNFKEQ. The length of the CDR3 is 15 residues. V was clipped by 1 base and J by 0 bases, with 7 bases between them. CDR3 region: CASSQGQDSNQPQHF. The DNA for the CDR3 is TGTGCCAGCAGCCAAGGACAGGATAGCAATCAGCCCCAGCATTTT.

V usage is TRBV15 and J usage is TRBJ2-2; D remains ambiguous. In germline, CDR1 is LNHNV, CDR2 YYDKDF (reference sequence). This CDR3 comprises 14 residues. The V gene lost 5 bases and the J gene lost 1 base, with 8 bases spanning the gap. CDR3 sequence: CATSLTENTGELFF. CDR3 in DNA: TGTGCCACCAGCCTCACAGAGAACACCGGGGAGCTGTTTTTT.

The rearrangement links TRBV18 to TRBJ1-1; D gene unclear. Germline V CDR1 and CDR2: KGHSH, LQKENI. V was clipped by 1 base and J by 1 base, with 13 bases between them. This CDR3 region has 16 residues. The CDR3 DNA reads as TGTGCCAGCTCACCACGGAGGGAGGTGAGGAACACTGAAGCTTTCTTT. This gives the protein CASSPRREVRNTEAFF.

CDR3 sequence (DNA): TGTGCCAGCAGCTCCCGGGCCCCCAGGGTAGCTTTCTTT. As protein: CASSSRAPRVAFF. The chain combines TRBV7-2 with TRBJ1-1; maybe TRBD1 (5 bases). The CDR3 has 13 residues. Trimming cost V 4 bases and J 10 bases, with 16 bases left between them. Looked up from germline, CDR1 is SGHTA and CDR2 is FQGNSA. The full variable domain, with the rest looked up from reference TRBV7-2 and TRBJ1-1, is GAGVSQSPSNKVTEKGKDVELRCDPISGHTALYWYRQSLGQGLEFLIYFQGNSAPDKSGLPSDRFSAERTGGSVSTLTIQRTQQEDSAVYLCASSSRAPRVAFFGQGTRLTVV.

The chain uses TRBV13 and TRBJ2-1, with D hard to call. This CDR3 region has 12 residues. Germline V gene sequence: CDR1 PRHDT, CDR2 FYEKMQ (reference sequence). Between the trimmed V and J ends, which lost 3 bases and 6 bases, there was a span of 6 bases. The DNA for the CDR3 is TGTGCCAGCAGCTTTTTAGCCAATGAGCAGTTCTTC. It specifies CASSFLANEQFF.

The chain has TRBV5-6 and TRBJ2-2; perhaps TRBD2 as D (5 bases). The ends were cut back, 0 bases at V and 6 bases at J, with 9 bases in the middle. The CDR3 is 14 residues long. CDR1 and CDR2 (germline): SGHDT, YYEEEE. The chain's CDR3 is CASSLERGPGELFF. The CDR3 DNA is TGTGCCAGCAGCTTGGAACGGGGTCCCGGGGAGCTGTTTTTT.

The chain employs TRBV28 and TRBJ1-1, with TRBD1 as a possible D gene (5 bases). The CDR3 totals 17 residues. Germline values: CDR1 MDHEN, CDR2 SYDVKM. The V end was cut by 3 bases, the J end by 1 base, with 18 bases between. The CDR3, as DNA: TGTGCCAGCAGTTTCTGGGCAGGGAGGGTTGCGAACACTGAAGCTTTCTTT. This gives the protein CASSFWAGRVANTEAFF.

V is TRBV2 and J is TRBJ2-2; 9 nucleotides agree with TRBD2. Germline V CDR1 and CDR2: SNHLY, FYNNEI. This CDR3 region has 14 residues. The CDR3 here is CAARGGGYTGELFF. The DNA for the CDR3 is TGTGCTGCGCGGGGGGGAGGCTACACCGGGGAGCTGTTTTTT.

The chain employs TRBV5-1 and TRBJ1-4; TRBD1 agrees at 7 bases. The CDR3 is made up of 14 amino acids. Germline-derived CDR1 and CDR2 are SGHRS and YFSETQ. V was pared by 3 bases and J by 8 bases, with 7 bases of the junction left unmatched. CDR3 residues: CASSSDRAREKLFF. CDR3 nucleotide sequence: TGCGCCAGCAGCTCCGACAGGGCTCGGGAAAAACTGTTTTTT.

The V call is TRBV28, the J call TRBJ1-5; 7 bases match TRBD1. Germline V gene lookup returns CDR1 MDHEN and CDR2 SYDVKM. Germline trimming cut 2 bases from V and 11 bases from J; bases unmatched to any gene: 6. This CDR3 has 13 residues. The CDR3 is CASSLRDSRAQHF. The CDR3 coding sequence is TGTGCCAGCAGTTTACGGGACAGCCGGGCCCAGCATTTT.

This clone was picked up a small number of times. The chain joins TRBV7-6 to TRBJ2-5; 9 nucleotides match TRBD2. V shed 3 bases and J 2 bases; nucleotides not matched to a gene: 7. Germline CDR1 SGHVS, CDR2 FNYEAQ. The CDR3 is 16 residues long. The CDR3, as DNA: TGTGCCAGCAGCTTTTTGGCGGGGGGGGAACAAGAGACCCAGTACTTC. Protein sequence: CASSFLAGGEQETQYF.

The gene calls are TRBV7-2 and TRBJ1-3; D perhaps matches TRBD1 (5 bases). Germline V lookup: CDR1 SGHTA, CDR2 FQGNSA. V lost 6 bases, J lost 6 bases, and 21 bases lay in between. The CDR3 extends over 16 amino acids. The DNA for the CDR3 is TGTGCCAGCAGTCCCCCTTTGGGGGGGTATGTAAACACCATATATTTT. This codes for CASSPPLGGYVNTIYF.